The clone carrying this T cell receptor beta chain was found a few times. The CDR3 length is 15 residues. Losses at the gene ends were 5 bases for V and 1 base for J; bases not matched to a gene: 8. CDR1 and CDR2 from the germline V gene are DFQATT and SNEGSKA (reference sequence). This entry is derived from a study of early T cells in non-severe SARS-CoV-2 infection. Across the whole study: RNA in bulk from unsorted whole blood was sequenced, and chains were unpaired.

Individual cDNA molecules received unique molecular identifiers. A single record per CDR3 protein comes from TCRdb applying MiXCR to the 5' RACE reads. This sample carries 85,000 to 100,000 distinct CDR3 sequences, roughly 17% of them seen once, and the ten largest clones take roughly 1.3%. The chain links TRBV20-1 to TRBJ2-4; 7 bases agree with TRBD2. Sequencing input: whole blood. The TCR sequence derives from an adult who was a healthcare worker with PCR-confirmed SARS-CoV-2 infection or an uninfected control (not recorded which). CDR3 region: CSARPTSIAKNIQYF. CDR3 coding DNA: TGCAGTGCTCGCCCGACTAGCATTGCCAAAAACATTCAGTACTTC.